The clone carrying this T cell receptor beta chain has only a few counts. Germline V gene lookup returns CDR1 LGHNA and CDR2 YNFKEQ. V shed 4 bases and J shed 1 base, with 10 bases lying between them. There are 14 residues in the CDR3. These data belong to a study of cytomegalovirus exposure and HLA in healthy donors. Clones were read by immunoSEQ multiplex PCR, and TCRdb kept only the in-frame ones, dropping some. The table records approximately 220,000 clones, about 90% of them present only once. Sequencing was done on a sample of PBMCs. This receptor was identified in a woman aged 18-29 years in good health and CMV-seronegative. The chain links TRBV4-2 to TRBJ1-1, with D possibly TRBD1 on 6 matching bases. CDR3 protein: CASSPDRENTEAFF. For the CDR3, the DNA is TGTGCCAGCAGCCCGGACAGAGAGAACACTGAAGCTTTCTTT.